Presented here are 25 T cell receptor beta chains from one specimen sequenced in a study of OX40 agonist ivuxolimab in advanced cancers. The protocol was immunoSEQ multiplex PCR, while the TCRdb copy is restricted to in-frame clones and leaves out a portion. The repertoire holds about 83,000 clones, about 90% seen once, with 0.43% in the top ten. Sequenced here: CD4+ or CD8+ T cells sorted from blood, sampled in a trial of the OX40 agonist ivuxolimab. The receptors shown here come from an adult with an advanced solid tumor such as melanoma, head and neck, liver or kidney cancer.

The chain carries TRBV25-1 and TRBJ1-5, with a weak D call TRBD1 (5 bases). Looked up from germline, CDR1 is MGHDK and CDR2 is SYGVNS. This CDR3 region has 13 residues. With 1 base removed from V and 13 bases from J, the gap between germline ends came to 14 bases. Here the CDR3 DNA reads TGTGCCAGCAGTGAATCAGGGCGGGGCTCTCAGCATTTT. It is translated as CASSESGRGSQHF.

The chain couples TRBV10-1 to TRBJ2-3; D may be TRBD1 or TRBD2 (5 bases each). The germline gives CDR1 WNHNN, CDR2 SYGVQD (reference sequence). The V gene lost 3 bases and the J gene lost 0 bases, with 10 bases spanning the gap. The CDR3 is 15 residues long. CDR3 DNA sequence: TGCGCCAGCAGTGACCCCGGGGCCAGCACAGATACGCAGTATTTT. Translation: CASSDPGASTDTQYF.

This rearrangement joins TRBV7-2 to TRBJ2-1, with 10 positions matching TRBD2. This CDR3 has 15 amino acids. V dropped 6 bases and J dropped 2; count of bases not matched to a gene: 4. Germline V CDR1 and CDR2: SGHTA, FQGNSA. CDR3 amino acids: CASRPTSGTYNEQFF. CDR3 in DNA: TGTGCCAGCAGGCCTACTAGCGGGACCTACAATGAGCAGTTCTTC.

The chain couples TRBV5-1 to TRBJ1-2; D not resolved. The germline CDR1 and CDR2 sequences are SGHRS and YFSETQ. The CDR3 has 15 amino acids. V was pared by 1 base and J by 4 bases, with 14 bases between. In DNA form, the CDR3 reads TGCGCCAGCAGCTTGCAGGAAGCGGGGTTCTATGGCTACACCTTC. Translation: CASSLQEAGFYGYTF. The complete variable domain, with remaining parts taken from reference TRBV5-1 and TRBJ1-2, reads KAGVTQTPRYLIKTRGQQVTLSCSPISGHRSVSWYQQTPGQGLQFLFEYFSETQRNKGNFPGRFSGRQFSNSRSEMNVSTLELGDSALYLCASSLQEAGFYGYTFGSGTRLTVV.

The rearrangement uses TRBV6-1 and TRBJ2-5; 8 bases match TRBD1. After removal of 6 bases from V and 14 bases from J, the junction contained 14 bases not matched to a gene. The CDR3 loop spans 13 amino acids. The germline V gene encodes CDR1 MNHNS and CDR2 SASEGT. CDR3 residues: CASREDRDVRGYF. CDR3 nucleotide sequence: TGTGCCAGCAGAGAGGACAGGGACGTACGCGGATACTTC.

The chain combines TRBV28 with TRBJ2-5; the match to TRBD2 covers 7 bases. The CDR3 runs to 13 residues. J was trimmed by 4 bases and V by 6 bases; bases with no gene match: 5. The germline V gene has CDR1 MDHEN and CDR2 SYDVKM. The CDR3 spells CASRAGIGETQYF. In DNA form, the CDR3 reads TGTGCCAGCAGAGCGGGAATTGGAGAGACCCAGTACTTC.

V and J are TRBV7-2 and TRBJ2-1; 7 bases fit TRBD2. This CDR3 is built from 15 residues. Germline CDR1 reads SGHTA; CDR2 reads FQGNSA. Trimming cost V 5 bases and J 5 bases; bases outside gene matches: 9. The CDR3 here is CASSPASGYDNEQFF. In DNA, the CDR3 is TGTGCCAGCAGCCCCGCTAGCGGCTACGACAATGAGCAGTTCTTC.

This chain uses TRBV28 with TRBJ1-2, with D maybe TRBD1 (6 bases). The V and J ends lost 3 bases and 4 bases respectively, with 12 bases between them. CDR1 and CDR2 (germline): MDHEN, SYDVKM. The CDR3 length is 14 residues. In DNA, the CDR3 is TGTGCCAGCAGTTTCAGGACAGTTTCCTATGGCTACACCTTC. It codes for CASSFRTVSYGYTF.

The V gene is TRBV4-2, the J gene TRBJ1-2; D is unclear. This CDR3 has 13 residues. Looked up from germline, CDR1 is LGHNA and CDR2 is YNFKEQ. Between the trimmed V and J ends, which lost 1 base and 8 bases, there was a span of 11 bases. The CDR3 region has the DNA TGTGCCAGCAGCCAAGCCGATGTGGGGGGCTACACCTTC. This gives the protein CASSQADVGGYTF.

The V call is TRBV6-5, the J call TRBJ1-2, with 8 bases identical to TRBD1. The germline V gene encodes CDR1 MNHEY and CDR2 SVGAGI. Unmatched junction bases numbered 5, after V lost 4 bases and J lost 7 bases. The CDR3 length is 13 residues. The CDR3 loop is CASSFRGQGGYTF. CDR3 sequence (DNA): TGTGCCAGCAGTTTCAGGGGGCAGGGTGGCTACACCTTC.

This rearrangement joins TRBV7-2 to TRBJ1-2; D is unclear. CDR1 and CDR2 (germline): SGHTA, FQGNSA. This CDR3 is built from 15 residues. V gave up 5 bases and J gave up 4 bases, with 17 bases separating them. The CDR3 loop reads CASSPTPPEGYGYTF. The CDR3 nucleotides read TGTGCCAGCAGCCCAACTCCTCCCGAGGGCTATGGCTACACCTTC.

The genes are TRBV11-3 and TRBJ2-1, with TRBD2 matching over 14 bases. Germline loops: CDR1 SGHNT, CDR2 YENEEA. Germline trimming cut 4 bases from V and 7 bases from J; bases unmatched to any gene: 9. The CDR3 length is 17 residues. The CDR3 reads CASSSLTSGRAGNEQFF. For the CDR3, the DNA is TGTGCCAGCAGCTCTTTGACTAGCGGGAGGGCCGGGAATGAGCAGTTCTTC.

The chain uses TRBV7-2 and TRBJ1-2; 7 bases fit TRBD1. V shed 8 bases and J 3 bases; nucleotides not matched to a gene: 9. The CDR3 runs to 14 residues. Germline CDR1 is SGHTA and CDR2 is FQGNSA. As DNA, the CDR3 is TGTGCCAGCTCCCGCCCAGACAGGGACTATGGCTACACCTTC. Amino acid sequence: CASSRPDRDYGYTF.

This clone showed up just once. For the CDR3, the DNA is TGTGCCAGCAACCCCGGAGGGTGGGAGATTGAGCAGTTCTTC. It translates to CASNPGGWEIEQFF. The chain recombines TRBV7-2 with TRBJ2-1; maybe TRBD2 (6 bases). This CDR3 has 14 residues. Germline loops: CDR1 SGHTA, CDR2 FQGNSA. The V gene lost 7 bases and the J gene lost 9 bases, with 19 bases spanning the gap.

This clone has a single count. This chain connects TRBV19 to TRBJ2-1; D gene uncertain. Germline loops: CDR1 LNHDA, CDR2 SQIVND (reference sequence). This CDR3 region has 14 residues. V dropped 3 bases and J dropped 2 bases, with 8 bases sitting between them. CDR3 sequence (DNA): TGTGCCAGTAGTATCAGAAGGGCCTACAATGAGCAGTTCTTC. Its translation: CASSIRRAYNEQFF.

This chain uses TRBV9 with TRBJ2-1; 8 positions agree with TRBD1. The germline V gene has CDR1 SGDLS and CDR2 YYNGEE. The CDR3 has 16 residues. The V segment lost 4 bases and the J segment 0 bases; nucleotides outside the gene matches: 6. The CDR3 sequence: CASSSRQGSSYNEQFF. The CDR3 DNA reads TGTGCCAGCAGCTCGAGACAGGGGAGCTCCTACAATGAGCAGTTCTTC. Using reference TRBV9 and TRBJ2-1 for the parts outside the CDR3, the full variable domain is DSGVTQTPKHLITATGQRVTLRCSPRSGDLSVYWYQQSLDQGLQFLIQYYNGEERAKGNILERFSAQQFPDLHSELNLSSLELGDSALYFCASSSRQGSSYNEQFFGPGTRLTVL.

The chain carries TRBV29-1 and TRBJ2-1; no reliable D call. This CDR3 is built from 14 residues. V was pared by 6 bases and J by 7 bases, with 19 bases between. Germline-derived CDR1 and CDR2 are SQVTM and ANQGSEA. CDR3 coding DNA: TGCAGCGTCCCGTTGGGCCAAAGTAGGAATGAGCAGTTCTTC. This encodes CSVPLGQSRNEQFF.

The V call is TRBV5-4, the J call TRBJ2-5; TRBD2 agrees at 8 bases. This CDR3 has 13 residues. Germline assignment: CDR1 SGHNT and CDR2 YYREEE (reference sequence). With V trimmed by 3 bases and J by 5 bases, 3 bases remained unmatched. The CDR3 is CASSWTGGETQYF. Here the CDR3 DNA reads TGTGCCAGCAGCTGGACGGGGGGGGAGACCCAGTACTTC.

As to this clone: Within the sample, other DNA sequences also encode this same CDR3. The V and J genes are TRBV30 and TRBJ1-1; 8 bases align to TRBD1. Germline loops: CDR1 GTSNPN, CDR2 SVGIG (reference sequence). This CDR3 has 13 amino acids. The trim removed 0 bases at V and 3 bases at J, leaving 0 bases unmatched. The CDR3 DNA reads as TGTGCCTGGAGTGTACAGGGGGACACTGAAGCTTTCTTT. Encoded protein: CAWSVQGDTEAFF.

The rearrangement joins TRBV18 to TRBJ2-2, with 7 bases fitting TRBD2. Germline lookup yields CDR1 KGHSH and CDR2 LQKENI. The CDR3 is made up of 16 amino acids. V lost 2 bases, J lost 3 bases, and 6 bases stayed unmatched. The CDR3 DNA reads TGTGCCAGCTCACCATGGGAGGGGAGTTACACCGGGGAGCTGTTTTTT. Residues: CASSPWEGSYTGELFF.

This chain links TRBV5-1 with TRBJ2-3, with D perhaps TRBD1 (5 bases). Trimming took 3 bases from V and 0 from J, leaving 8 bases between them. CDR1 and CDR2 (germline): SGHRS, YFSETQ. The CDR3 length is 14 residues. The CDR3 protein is CASSWGRSTDTQYF. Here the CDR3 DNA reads TGCGCCAGCAGCTGGGGCAGAAGCACAGATACGCAGTATTTT.

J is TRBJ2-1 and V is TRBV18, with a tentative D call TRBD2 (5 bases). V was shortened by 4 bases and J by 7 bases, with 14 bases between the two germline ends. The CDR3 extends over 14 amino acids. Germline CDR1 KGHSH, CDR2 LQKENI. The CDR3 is CASSRGREGNEQFF. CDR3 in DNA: TGTGCCAGCTCACGAGGCCGGGAAGGGAATGAGCAGTTCTTC.

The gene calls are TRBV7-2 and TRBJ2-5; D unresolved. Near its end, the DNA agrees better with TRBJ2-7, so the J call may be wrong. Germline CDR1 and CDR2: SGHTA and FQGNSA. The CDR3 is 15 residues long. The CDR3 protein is CASSLETFQTYEQYF. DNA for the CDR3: TGTGCCAGCAGCTTAGAAACGTTCCAGACCTACGAGCAGTACTTC.

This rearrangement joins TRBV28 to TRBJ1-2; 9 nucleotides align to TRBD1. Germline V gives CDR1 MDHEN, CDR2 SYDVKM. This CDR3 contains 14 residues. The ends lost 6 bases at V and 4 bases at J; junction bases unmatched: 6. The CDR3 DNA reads TGTGCCAGCAGCCTAGGGACAGGGATCTATGGCTACACCTTC. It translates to CASSLGTGIYGYTF.

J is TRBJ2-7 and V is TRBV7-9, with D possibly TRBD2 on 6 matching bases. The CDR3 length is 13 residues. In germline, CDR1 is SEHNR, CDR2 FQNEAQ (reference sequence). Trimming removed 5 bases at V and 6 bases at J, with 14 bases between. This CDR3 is CASSRGRVGEQYF. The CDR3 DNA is TGTGCCAGCAGCCGGGGGAGAGTCGGCGAGCAGTACTTC.